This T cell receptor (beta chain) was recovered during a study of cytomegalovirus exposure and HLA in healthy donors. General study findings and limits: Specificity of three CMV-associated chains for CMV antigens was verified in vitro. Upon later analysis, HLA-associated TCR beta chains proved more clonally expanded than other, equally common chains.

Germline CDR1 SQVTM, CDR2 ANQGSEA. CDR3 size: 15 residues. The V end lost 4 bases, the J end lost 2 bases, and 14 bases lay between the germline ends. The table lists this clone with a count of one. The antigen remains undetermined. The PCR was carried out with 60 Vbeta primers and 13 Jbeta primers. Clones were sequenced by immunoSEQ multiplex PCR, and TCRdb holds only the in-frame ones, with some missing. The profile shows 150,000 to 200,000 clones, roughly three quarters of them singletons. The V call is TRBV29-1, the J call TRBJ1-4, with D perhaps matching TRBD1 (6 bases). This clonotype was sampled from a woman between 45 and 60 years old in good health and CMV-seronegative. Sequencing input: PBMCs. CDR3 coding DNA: TGCAGCGTTGGTGGCGGGGGGGCTACTAATGAAAAACTGTTTTTT. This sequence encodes CSVGGGGATNEKLFF.